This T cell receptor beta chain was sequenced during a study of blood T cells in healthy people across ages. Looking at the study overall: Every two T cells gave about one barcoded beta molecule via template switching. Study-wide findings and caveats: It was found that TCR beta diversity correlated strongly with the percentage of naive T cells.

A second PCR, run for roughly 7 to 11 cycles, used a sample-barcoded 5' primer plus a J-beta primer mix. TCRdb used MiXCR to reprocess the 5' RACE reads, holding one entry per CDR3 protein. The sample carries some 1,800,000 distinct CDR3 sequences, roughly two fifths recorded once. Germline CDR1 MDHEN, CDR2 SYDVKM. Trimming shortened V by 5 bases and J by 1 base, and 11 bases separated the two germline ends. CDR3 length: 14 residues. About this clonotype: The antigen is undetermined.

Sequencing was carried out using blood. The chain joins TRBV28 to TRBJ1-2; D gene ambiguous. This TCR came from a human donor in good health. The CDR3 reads CASSRTDNNYGYTF. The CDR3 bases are TGTGCCAGCAGTCGGACGGATAATAACTATGGCTACACCTTC.